These 11 T cell receptor beta chains originate from one sample sequenced in a study of CD8 T cells in ankylosing spondylitis. Broader study findings: There was a TCR beta motif, made of several highly homologous variants, that appeared characteristic of ankylosing spondylitis blood.

MiXCR was run by TCRdb on the 5' RACE reads, yielding one entry per CDR3 protein. The profile shows 670,000 or so distinct CDR3 sequences, around 17% of them singletons. Their antigen targets remain unknown. Source material: blood, either unsorted or a sorted T cell fraction (not recorded which). These receptors came from a male donor with ankylosing spondylitis.

In this sample, this clonotype turned up many times. The chain uses TRBV19 and TRBJ1-5; weak D call: TRBD1 (5 bases). The CDR3 covers 17 residues. CDR1 and CDR2 (germline): LNHDA, SQIVND (reference sequence). With 1 base removed from V and 3 bases from J, the gap between germline ends came to 16 bases. The CDR3 spells CASSIGPGPLLNQPQHF. As DNA, the CDR3 is TGTGCCAGTAGTATAGGACCGGGACCGCTTCTCAATCAGCCCCAGCATTTT. Supplemented by reference TRBV19 and TRBJ1-5, the full variable domain reads DGGITQSPKYLFRKEGQNVTLSCEQNLNHDAMYWYRQDPGQGLRLIYYSQIVNDFQKGDIAEGYSVSREKKESFPLTVTSAQKNPTAFYLCASSIGPGPLLNQPQHFGDGTRLSIL.

J is TRBJ1-6 and V is TRBV12-3 or TRBV12-4; 7 bases fit TRBD1. The V segment lost 3 bases and the J segment 10 bases; nucleotides outside the gene matches: 6. The CDR3 is made up of 14 amino acids. The CDR3 sequence: CASSFRTGGSPLHF. In DNA form, the CDR3 reads TGTGCCAGCAGTTTTAGGACAGGAGGCTCACCCCTCCACTTT.

This chain joins TRBV10-3 and TRBJ1-5; D ambiguous. Looked up from germline, CDR1 is ENHRY and CDR2 is SYGVKD. CDR3 length: 16 residues. Trimming removed 3 bases from V and 0 bases from J, with 12 bases in between. CDR3 region: CAISDPGSVSNQPQHF. CDR3 DNA sequence: TGTGCCATCAGTGACCCCGGGTCCGTTAGCAATCAGCCCCAGCATTTT.

This clonotype has a handful of counts. This rearrangement joins TRBV13 to TRBJ1-1; 9 bases are shared with TRBD1. This CDR3 is 17 amino acids long. V lost 5 bases to trimming and J lost 8 bases; unmatched junction nucleotides: 18. Germline assignment: CDR1 PRHDT and CDR2 FYEKMQ (reference sequence). CDR3 DNA: TGTGCCAGCAGCCTCGCGGGACAGGGTTTCGGAATGGCCGAAGCTTTCTTT. This sequence encodes CASSLAGQGFGMAEAFF.

This clonotype was seen more than once but under ten times. The chain joins TRBV9 to TRBJ1-5; D not resolved. The V gene lost 2 bases and the J gene lost 3 bases, with 0 bases spanning the gap. The CDR3 extends over 11 amino acids. CDR1 is SGDLS and CDR2 is YYNGEE in the germline V gene. The CDR3 protein is CASSVNQPQHF. The CDR3 region has the DNA TGTGCCAGCAGCGTCAATCAGCCCCAGCATTTT.

V and J are TRBV14 and TRBJ1-2; D is ambiguous. The CDR3 sequence is 11 residues long. Trimming removed 1 base at V and 8 bases at J, with 5 bases between. The V gene's germline CDR1 is SGHDN and CDR2 FVKESK. CDR3 in amino acids: CASSQGAGYTF. CDR3 nucleotides: TGTGCCAGCAGCCAAGGGGCCGGCTACACCTTC.

The chain carries TRBV7-6 and TRBJ2-3, with 15 bases identical to TRBD2. The V gene end was trimmed by 5 bases and the J gene end by 4 bases; junction bases not matched to a gene: 4. The CDR3 sequence is 16 residues long. Germline values: CDR1 SGHVS, CDR2 FNYEAQ. The CDR3 loop reads CASSRGLAGGADTQYF. In nucleotides, the CDR3 is TGTGCCAGCAGCCGTGGACTAGCGGGAGGGGCAGATACGCAGTATTTT.

The table lists this clonotype with a count of one. This rearrangement joins TRBV7-9 to TRBJ2-7, with D tentatively TRBD1 (5 bases). Germline CDR1 SEHNR, CDR2 FQNEAQ (reference sequence). V shed 0 bases and J shed 3 bases, with 15 bases lying between them. The CDR3 contains 16 residues. The CDR3 bases are TGTGCCAGCAGCTTAGCAACAGGTCACAACCACTACGAGCAGTACTTC. Protein: CASSLATGHNHYEQYF.

Ten or more counts support this clonotype. V is TRBV10-3 and J is TRBJ1-3; no definite D call. V was trimmed by 6 bases and J by 0 bases, leaving 15 bases between them. Looked up from germline, CDR1 is ENHRY and CDR2 is SYGVKD. The CDR3 has 16 amino acids. CDR3 region: CAISSHTGTSGNTIYF. The CDR3, as DNA: TGTGCCATCAGCTCGCATACGGGAACCTCTGGAAACACCATATATTTT.

This chain uses TRBV12-3 or TRBV12-4 with TRBJ1-4; D unresolved. Trimming removed 6 bases at V and 0 bases at J, with 11 bases between. This CDR3 is built from 15 residues. CDR3 loop: CASSPGWATNEKLFF. The CDR3 coding sequence is TGTGCCAGCAGCCCCGGCTGGGCAACTAATGAAAAACTGTTTTTT.

The chain uses TRBV5-6 and TRBJ1-2; 10 nucleotides align to TRBD1. The CDR3 runs 17 residues. From germline, CDR1 is SGHDT and CDR2 YYEEEE. The ends lost 4 bases at V and 4 bases at J; junction bases unmatched: 13. The CDR3 region has the DNA TGTGCCAGCAGCACCGACAGGGGGCGAATTGGGGGCTATGGCTACACCTTC. Translating gives CASSTDRGRIGGYGYTF. Looking up the rest from reference TRBV5-6 and TRBJ1-2 gives the full variable domain: DAGVTQSPTHLIKTRGQQVTLRCSPKSGHDTVSWYQQALGQGPQFIFQYYEEEERQRGNFPDRFSGHQFPNYSSELNVNALLLGDSALYLCASSTDRGRIGGYGYTFGSGTRLTVV.